These 32 T cell receptor beta chains originate from one sample sequenced in a study of PD-L1 blockade in urothelial cancer. Measured with immunoSEQ multiplex PCR; TCRdb has only the in-frame clones, and not every one. Seen here are 70,000 or so clones, under 90% observed once, and the top ten hold 3.5% to 5%. Noted time point: pretreatment peripheral blood. Sample: PBMCs, taken around atezolizumab (anti-PD-L1) treatment. These receptor sequences come from a man between 70 and 80 years old with urothelial cancer.

The sample holds a few counts of this clone. This chain links TRBV19 with TRBJ1-2; 8 nucleotides agree with TRBD1. This CDR3 is 14 amino acids long. The germline gives CDR1 LNHDA, CDR2 SQIVND (reference sequence). The junction had 2 bases not matched to a gene; V was cut back by 5 bases and J by 0 bases. The CDR3 loop reads CASSRTGSNYGYTF. The CDR3 region has the DNA TGTGCCAGTAGTCGGACAGGGTCTAACTATGGCTACACCTTC.

The chain is built from TRBV7-9 and TRBJ2-5; D might be TRBD2 (6 bases). V was pared by 5 bases and J by 2 bases, with 12 bases between. Germline CDR1 and CDR2: SEHNR and FQNEAQ (reference sequence). The CDR3 loop spans 14 amino acids. CDR3 in DNA: TGTGCCAGCAGCCAGGGACTCGGTCAAGAGACCCAGTACTTC. Translated, it gives CASSQGLGQETQYF.

The chain couples TRBV5-1 to TRBJ1-4; TRBD1 matches at 10 bases. The CDR3 covers 14 residues. Trimming at V came to 4 bases and at J to 7 bases, leaving 4 bases not matched to a gene. CDR1 is SGHRS, CDR2 YFSETQ, per germline. CDR3 in amino acids: CASSPGTGAEKLFF. CDR3 bases: TGCGCCAGCAGCCCAGGGACAGGGGCTGAAAAACTGTTTTTT.

Only one count was recorded for this clone. The chain carries TRBV6-5 and TRBJ2-1; D gene ambiguous. Germline V gene data show CDR1 as MNHEY and CDR2 as SVGAGI. The CDR3 is 13 amino acids. V was trimmed by 0 bases and J by 7 bases, leaving 7 bases between them. The CDR3 DNA follows: TGTGCCAGCAGTTACTCGGTGGAGAATGAGCAGTTCTTC. Translated: CASSYSVENEQFF.

The J gene is TRBJ1-2, the V gene TRBV5-1; no firm D call. CDR3 length equals 14 residues. The V end was cut by 0 bases, the J end by 1 base, with 7 bases between. Germline V lookup: CDR1 SGHRS, CDR2 YFSETQ. CDR3 protein: CASSLAGYNYGYTF. As DNA, the CDR3 is TGCGCCAGCAGCTTGGCCGGGTATAACTATGGCTACACCTTC.

The chain uses TRBV5-5 and TRBJ2-5; TRBD1 matches 7 bases. Germline V CDR1 and CDR2: SGHKS, YYEKEE (reference sequence). J gave up 5 bases and V 4 bases, and 11 bases lay outside the gene matches. The CDR3 extends over 15 amino acids. Here the CDR3 reads CASSKNPTGRETQYF. The CDR3 DNA reads as TGTGCCAGCAGCAAAAACCCGACAGGGCGGGAGACCCAGTACTTC.

DNA for the CDR3: TGTGCCAGCTCACAGGGGGCGGACAATCAGCCCCAGCATTTT. Its protein product is CASSQGADNQPQHF. The rearrangement uses TRBV18 and TRBJ1-5; 7 bases are a match to TRBD1. CDR3 size: 14 residues. Germline CDR1 KGHSH, CDR2 LQKENI. V lost 4 bases, J lost 3 bases, and 3 bases stayed unmatched.

This clone showed up just once. V is TRBV19 and J is TRBJ2-1; tentatively, D is TRBD2 (6 bases). The germline V and J ends were trimmed by 5 bases and 7 bases, with 12 bases remaining between them. Germline CDR1 and CDR2: LNHDA and SQIVND (reference sequence). The CDR3 is made up of 13 amino acids. CDR3 sequence reads: CASSPIAANEQFF. CDR3 nucleotides: TGTGCCAGTAGTCCAATAGCGGCTAATGAGCAGTTCTTC.

The chain has TRBV29-1 and TRBJ2-7; the match to TRBD1 covers 7 bases. This CDR3 is 13 amino acids long. With 6 bases clipped from V and 2 bases from J, the junction kept 7 bases outside the gene matches. Germline V gene sequence: CDR1 SQVTM, CDR2 ANQGSEA. For the CDR3, the DNA is TGCAGCGTGCCGGGACAGAACACCTACGAGCAGTACTTC. Translating gives CSVPGQNTYEQYF.

The rearrangement links TRBV6-1 to TRBJ2-7, with a weak D call TRBD2 (7 bases). Trimming pared 2 bases from V and 0 bases from J, leaving 11 bases between. Germline V CDR1 and CDR2: MNHNS, SASEGT. CDR3 length: 15 amino acids. The CDR3 reads CASSERGGLSYEQYF. The CDR3, as DNA: TGTGCCAGCAGTGAAAGGGGGGGGCTCTCCTACGAGCAGTACTTC.

The chain has TRBV27 and TRBJ1-1; maybe TRBD1 (6 bases). The CDR3 sequence is 14 residues long. V was trimmed by 5 bases and J by 1 base, leaving 11 bases between them. Germline V gene sequence: CDR1 MNHEY, CDR2 SMNVEV (reference sequence). The CDR3 DNA reads TGTGCCAGCAGTCCAAACAGGGAGAACACTGAAGCTTTCTTT. This codes for CASSPNRENTEAFF.

The chain carries TRBV10-3 and TRBJ2-1; D might be TRBD1 (6 bases). V was shortened by 6 bases and J by 0 bases, with 15 bases between the two germline ends. The germline CDR1 and CDR2 sequences are ENHRY and SYGVKD. The CDR3 is made up of 16 amino acids. Here the CDR3 DNA reads TGTGCCATCAGACCGGACAGTTCGAGCTCCTACAATGAGCAGTTCTTC. As protein: CAIRPDSSSSYNEQFF.

The chain joins TRBV19 to TRBJ2-1, with D perhaps matching TRBD1 (6 bases). Trimming stripped 7 bases from V and 2 bases from J, with 15 bases between. This CDR3 comprises 15 residues. Germline CDR1 reads LNHDA; CDR2 reads SQIVND (reference sequence). The CDR3 protein is CASKLPGATYNEQFF. CDR3 nucleotide sequence: TGTGCCAGTAAATTGCCAGGGGCAACCTACAATGAGCAGTTCTTC.

The chain joins TRBV27 to TRBJ1-1, with D possibly matching TRBD1 (6 bases). The CDR3 covers 15 residues. V gave up 4 bases and J gave up 4 bases, with 16 bases separating them. Germline loops: CDR1 MNHEY, CDR2 SMNVEV (reference sequence). The CDR3 is CASSSYRVLSTEAFF. The CDR3 DNA reads TGTGCCAGCAGTTCATACAGGGTTTTGAGCACTGAAGCTTTCTTT.

A few counts support this clone. The CDR3 spells CASSEGRRRAGGTKNIQYF. In DNA form, the CDR3 reads TGTGCCAGCAGTGAAGGGAGGAGGAGGGCGGGAGGGACCAAAAACATTCAGTACTTC. The J gene is TRBJ2-4, the V gene TRBV2; TRBD2 aligns across 9 bases. The J segment lost 2 bases and the V segment lost 1 base, leaving 12 bases of the junction unmatched. CDR1 is SNHLY and CDR2 is FYNNEI in the germline V gene. The CDR3 has 19 amino acids.

The rearrangement joins TRBV11-2 to TRBJ2-5, with 12 bases that match TRBD2. V lost 5 bases, J lost 3 bases, and 7 bases stayed unmatched. The germline gives CDR1 SGHAT, CDR2 FQNNGV. This CDR3 has 16 amino acids. The CDR3, as DNA: TGTGCCAGCAGCCGTTCGACTAGCGGGGGCAAAGAGACCCAGTACTTC. Residues: CASSRSTSGGKETQYF.

This clone was seen only a few times. This chain connects TRBV13 to TRBJ2-5; D is unresolved. The CDR3 length is 14 residues. The germline V gene has CDR1 PRHDT and CDR2 FYEKMQ (reference sequence). The germline V and J ends were trimmed by 2 bases and 2 bases, with 9 bases remaining between them. The CDR3 spells CASSLQSNQETQYF. The CDR3 DNA is TGTGCCAGCAGCTTACAGTCGAATCAAGAGACCCAGTACTTC.

The rearrangement joins TRBV30 to TRBJ2-7, with D possibly matching TRBD2 (7 bases). V was trimmed by 0 bases and J by 1 base, leaving 16 bases between them. This CDR3 contains 16 residues. Germline CDR1 reads GTSNPN; CDR2 reads SVGIG (reference sequence). Here the CDR3 DNA reads TGTGCCTGGAGTGTCCGGGGGGCGATTGTATCCTACGAGCAGTACTTC. It specifies CAWSVRGAIVSYEQYF.

This clone was detected only once. The DNA of the CDR3 is TGTGCCAGTCGGACAGGAGCCCTCATGAACACTGAAGCTTTCTTT. Its protein is CASRTGALMNTEAFF. This chain links TRBV19 with TRBJ1-1; the match to TRBD1 covers 7 bases. There are 15 residues in the CDR3. V was clipped by 8 bases and J by 0 bases; unmatched bases: 9. Germline CDR1 reads LNHDA; CDR2 reads SQIVND (reference sequence).

This clone appeared a single time. The chain is built from TRBV12-5 and TRBJ1-2; no clear D gene. The germline V gene encodes CDR1 LGHNT and CDR2 FRNRAP. V was trimmed by 7 bases and J by 7 bases, leaving 16 bases between them. This CDR3 contains 13 residues. CDR3: CASAQDFSGGYTF. For the CDR3, the DNA is TGTGCTAGTGCCCAGGACTTTAGCGGTGGCTACACCTTC.

The gene calls are TRBV28 and TRBJ1-2; no definite D call. Trimming stripped 6 bases from V and 7 bases from J, with 12 bases between. The CDR3 is made up of 12 amino acids. The germline V gene encodes CDR1 MDHEN and CDR2 SYDVKM. This chain's CDR3 is CASSLESGGYTF. As DNA, the CDR3 is TGTGCCAGCAGCCTTGAGAGTGGTGGCTACACCTTC.

This clone has just one count. J is TRBJ2-5 and V is TRBV5-1; 8 bases agree with TRBD1. CDR3 length: 15 residues. Germline CDR1 reads SGHRS; CDR2 reads YFSETQ. With V trimmed by 4 bases and J by 0 bases, 5 bases remained unmatched. CDR3 nucleotides: TGCGCCAGCAGCCTAACAGGGGGGTACCAAGAGACCCAGTACTTC. Encoded protein: CASSLTGGYQETQYF.

The V call is TRBV19, the J call TRBJ2-7; D is possibly TRBD2 (5 bases). The CDR3 is 15 residues long. Germline loops: CDR1 LNHDA, CDR2 SQIVND (reference sequence). Trimming cost V 1 base and J 3 bases, with 13 bases left between them. DNA for the CDR3: TGTGCCAGTAGTATAGCCGAGGGAGTACACTACGAGCAGTACTTC. Translating gives CASSIAEGVHYEQYF.

This clone was counted a few times. The V gene is TRBV6-1, the J gene TRBJ1-2; 10 bases line up with TRBD1. Germline V lookup: CDR1 MNHNS, CDR2 SASEGT. The trim removed 4 bases at V and 4 bases at J, leaving 6 bases unmatched. The CDR3 is 15 residues long. The CDR3 nucleotides read TGTGCCAGCAGTGCCGGGACAGGGGCTTCCTATGGCTACACCTTC. Its translation is CASSAGTGASYGYTF.

This clone is a singleton in its sample. V gene TRBV27 combines with J gene TRBJ2-1; D ambiguous. This CDR3 is 14 amino acids long. Germline assignment: CDR1 MNHEY and CDR2 SMNVEV (reference sequence). The V and J ends lost 2 bases and 4 bases respectively, with 9 bases between them. In DNA form, the CDR3 reads TGTGCCAGCAGTTTAATGTTAAATTACAATGAGCAGTTCTTC. This gives the protein CASSLMLNYNEQFF.

CDR3 DNA sequence: TGCGCCAGCAGCTCCCAGGCGGGACCGGTGGAGACCCAGTACTTC. Translating it yields CASSSQAGPVETQYF. This chain connects TRBV5-1 to TRBJ2-5, with D perhaps TRBD2 (6 bases). This CDR3 spans 15 amino acids. V lost 3 bases, J lost 5 bases, and 17 bases lay in between. CDR1 SGHRS and CDR2 YFSETQ come from the germline V gene.

CDR3 nucleotide sequence: TGTGCCACCAGCAGAGGGTCCGGCCGGGGGGTCCCCTATGGCTACACCTTC. This codes for CATSRGSGRGVPYGYTF. The V call is TRBV15, the J call TRBJ1-2; TRBD1 is a possible D gene (5 bases). CDR1 and CDR2 from the germline V gene are LNHNV and YYDKDF (reference sequence). This CDR3 spans 17 amino acids. The ends were cut back, 1 base at V and 4 bases at J, with 19 bases in the middle.

The chain is built from TRBV28 and TRBJ1-1; 8 bases agree with TRBD1. Germline V lookup: CDR1 MDHEN, CDR2 SYDVKM. The V segment lost 5 bases and the J segment 5 bases; nucleotides outside the gene matches: 7. The CDR3 has 14 amino acids. Here the CDR3 reads CASSPHRGGTEAFF. CDR3 coding DNA: TGTGCCAGCAGTCCCCACAGGGGGGGAACTGAAGCTTTCTTT. The full variable domain, its missing parts supplied by reference TRBV28 and TRBJ1-1, is DVKVTQSSRYLVKRTGEKVFLECVQDMDHENMFWYRQDPGLGLRLIYFSYDVKMKEKGDIPEGYSVSREKKERFSLILESASTNQTSMYLCASSPHRGGTEAFFGQGTRLTVV.

J is TRBJ2-7 and V is TRBV10-3; the match to TRBD2 covers 7 bases. V lost 10 bases and J lost 5; bases outside the gene matches: 11. The germline V gene encodes CDR1 ENHRY and CDR2 SYGVKD. The CDR3 is made up of 13 amino acids. The CDR3 nucleotides read TGTGCCACTTGCCGCCCCGGGACTAACGAGCAGTACTTC. This gives the protein CATCRPGTNEQYF.

The CDR3 loop is CASSLGHNEQFF. DNA for the CDR3: TGCGCCAGCAGCCTAGGTCATAATGAGCAGTTCTTC. The V call is TRBV5-1, the J call TRBJ2-1, with D unclear. The CDR3 spans 12 residues. The germline V gene has CDR1 SGHRS and CDR2 YFSETQ. Trimming pared 4 bases from V and 7 bases from J, leaving 9 bases between. The full variable domain, in which reference TRBV5-1 and TRBJ2-1 provide the parts outside the CDR3, is KAGVTQTPRYLIKTRGQQVTLSCSPISGHRSVSWYQQTPGQGLQFLFEYFSETQRNKGNFPGRFSGRQFSNSRSEMNVSTLELGDSALYLCASSLGHNEQFFGPGTRLTVL.

J is TRBJ2-1 and V is TRBV4-2, with 11 positions matching TRBD2. Germline trimming cut 4 bases from V and 4 bases from J; bases unmatched to any gene: 6. This CDR3 has 16 amino acids. Per germline, CDR1 LGHNA and CDR2 YNFKEQ. DNA of the CDR3: TGTGCCAGCAGCCCCCTACTAGCGGGAGTGTACAATGAGCAGTTCTTC. Translation: CASSPLLAGVYNEQFF.

The V gene is TRBV15, the J gene TRBJ2-7; D might be TRBD1 (5 bases). This CDR3 comprises 16 residues. V shed 0 bases and J shed 3 bases, with 15 bases lying between them. The germline gives CDR1 LNHNV, CDR2 YYDKDF (reference sequence). Here the CDR3 DNA reads TGTGCCACCAGCAGAGATCTCCCAGGCCAGGGCTACGAGCAGTACTTC. This gives the protein CATSRDLPGQGYEQYF.